The sequence of this TCR beta chain was determined in a study of blood T cell repertoires in COVID-19. Overall study context: Sites in the United States, Italy and Spain provided acute and convalescent COVID-19 samples.

This table comes from immunoSEQ multiplex PCR, and its TCRdb copy is limited to in-frame clones, with some not included. The data contain 300,000 to 450,000 clones, roughly 87% of them singletons. The sample comprised peripheral blood. This clonotype was sampled from a woman aged 60-75 years with COVID-19, enrolled during active disease.

The CDR3 here is CASSIDLWSGVSYEQYF. The CDR3 DNA sequence: TGTGCCAGTAGTATAGATCTATGGTCAGGGGTCTCCTACGAGCAGTACTTC. V usage is TRBV19 and J usage is TRBJ2-7; D perhaps matches TRBD1 (6 bases). This CDR3 comprises 17 residues. With 0 bases removed from V and 0 bases from J, the gap between germline ends came to 15 bases. Germline V gene sequence: CDR1 LNHDA, CDR2 SQIVND (reference sequence). Variable domain in full (rest from reference TRBV19 and TRBJ2-7): DGGITQSPKYLFRKEGQNVTLSCEQNLNHDAMYWYRQDPGQGLRLIYYSQIVNDFQKGDIAEGYSVSREKKESFPLTVTSAQKNPTAFYLCASSIDLWSGVSYEQYFGPGTRLTVT.